The clone carrying this T cell receptor beta chain has only a few counts. Healthy Caucasian individuals from Russia aged roughly 6 to 95 served as donors. The sample originates from a study of blood T cells in healthy people across ages. Germline lookup yields CDR1 MGHRA and CDR2 YSYEKL. V was clipped by 1 base and J by 6 bases; unmatched bases: 4. The CDR3 spans 16 residues. Sample-barcoded 5' priming and a J-beta primer mix drove a second PCR of about 6 to 12 cycles. Each cDNA was tagged by a template-switch adaptor containing 12 random nucleotides. TCRdb ran MiXCR on the 5' RACE reads and lists one entry per CDR3 protein. The sample shows about 1.6 million distinct CDR3 sequences, 34% of them seen only once.

The chain uses TRBV4-1 and TRBJ1-5, with 12 bases identical to TRBD1. The material sequenced was blood. This receptor was taken from a woman aged 25 to 45 in good health. CDR3: CASSQGGTGGFQPQHF. CDR3 bases: TGCGCCAGCAGCCAAGGAGGGACAGGGGGCTTTCAGCCCCAGCATTTT.